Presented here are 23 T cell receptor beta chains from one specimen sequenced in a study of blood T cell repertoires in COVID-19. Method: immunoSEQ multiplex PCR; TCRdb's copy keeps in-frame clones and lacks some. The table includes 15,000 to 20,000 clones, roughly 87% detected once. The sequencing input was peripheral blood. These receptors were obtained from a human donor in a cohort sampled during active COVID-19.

In nucleotides, the CDR3 is TGTGCCAGCAGCTCCATTACGGACAGACGGAACTATGGCTACACCTTC. This codes for CASSSITDRRNYGYTF. The gene calls are TRBV11-2 and TRBJ1-2; maybe TRBD1 (6 bases). Trimming removed 4 bases from V and 2 bases from J, with 17 bases in between. The germline V gene encodes CDR1 SGHAT and CDR2 FQNNGV. This CDR3 is built from 16 residues.

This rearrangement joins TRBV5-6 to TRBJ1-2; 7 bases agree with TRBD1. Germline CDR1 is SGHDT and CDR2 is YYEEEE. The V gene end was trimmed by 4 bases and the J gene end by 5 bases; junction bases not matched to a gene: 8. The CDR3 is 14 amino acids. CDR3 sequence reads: CASSDDRVGYGYTF. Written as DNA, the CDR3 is TGTGCCAGCAGCGACGACAGGGTGGGATATGGCTACACCTTC. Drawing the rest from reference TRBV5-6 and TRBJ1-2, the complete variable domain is DAGVTQSPTHLIKTRGQQVTLRCSPKSGHDTVSWYQQALGQGPQFIFQYYEEEERQRGNFPDRFSGHQFPNYSSELNVNALLLGDSALYLCASSDDRVGYGYTFGSGTRLTVV.

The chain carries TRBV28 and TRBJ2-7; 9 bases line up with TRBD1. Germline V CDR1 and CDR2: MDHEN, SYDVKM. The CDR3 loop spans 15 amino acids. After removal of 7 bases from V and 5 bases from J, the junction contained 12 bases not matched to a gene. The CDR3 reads CASTSWGTGTDEQYF. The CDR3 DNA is TGTGCCAGCACGTCCTGGGGGACAGGGACTGACGAGCAGTACTTC.

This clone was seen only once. CDR3 coding DNA: TGCAGCGTTTCAGTACTGTTCGAGACAGCTGGAAACACCATATATTTT. This sequence encodes CSVSVLFETAGNTIYF. The chain combines TRBV29-1 with TRBJ1-3, with a weak D call TRBD1 (5 bases). Germline V lookup: CDR1 SQVTM, CDR2 ANQGSEA. Deletions cut 5 bases from V and 2 bases from J, with 19 bases between. The CDR3 length is 16 residues.

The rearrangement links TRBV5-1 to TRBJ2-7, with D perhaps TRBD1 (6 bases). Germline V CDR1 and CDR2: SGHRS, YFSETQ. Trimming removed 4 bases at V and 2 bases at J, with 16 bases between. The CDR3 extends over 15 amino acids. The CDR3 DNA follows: TGCGCCAGCAGCGAGACAGGCACACCTCCCTACGAGCAGTACTTC. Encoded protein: CASSETGTPPYEQYF. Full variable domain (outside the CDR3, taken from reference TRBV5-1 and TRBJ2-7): KAGVTQTPRYLIKTRGQQVTLSCSPISGHRSVSWYQQTPGQGLQFLFEYFSETQRNKGNFPGRFSGRQFSNSRSEMNVSTLELGDSALYLCASSETGTPPYEQYFGPGTRLTVT.

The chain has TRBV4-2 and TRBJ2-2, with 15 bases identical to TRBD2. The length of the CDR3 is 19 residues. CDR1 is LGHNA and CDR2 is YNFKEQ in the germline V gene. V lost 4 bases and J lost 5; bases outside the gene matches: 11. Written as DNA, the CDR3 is TGTGCCAGCAGCCCTACCCTAGGACTAGCGGGGGGGCAGACCGGGGAGCTGTTTTTT. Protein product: CASSPTLGLAGGQTGELFF.

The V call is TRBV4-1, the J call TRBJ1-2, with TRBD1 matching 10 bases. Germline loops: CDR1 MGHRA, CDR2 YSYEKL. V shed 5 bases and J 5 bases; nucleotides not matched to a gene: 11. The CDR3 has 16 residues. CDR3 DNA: TGCGCCAGCAGCGGGACAGGGGACCGGGGTGATTATGGCTACACCTTC. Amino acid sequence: CASSGTGDRGDYGYTF.

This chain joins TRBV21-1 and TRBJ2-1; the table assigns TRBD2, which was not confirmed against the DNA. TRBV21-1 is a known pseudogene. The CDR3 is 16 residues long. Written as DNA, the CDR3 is TGTGCCAGCAGCAAAGCGCTCGAGCGGGGGGGCGGTGAGCAGTTCTTC. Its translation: CASSKALERGGGEQFF.

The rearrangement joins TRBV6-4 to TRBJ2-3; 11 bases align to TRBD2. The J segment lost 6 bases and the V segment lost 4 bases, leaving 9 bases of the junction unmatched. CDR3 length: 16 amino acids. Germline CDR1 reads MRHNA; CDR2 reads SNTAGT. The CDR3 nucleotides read TGTGCCAGCAGTGCCGCCGGGACTAGCGGCGCCGATACGCAGTATTTT. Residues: CASSAAGTSGADTQYF.

CDR3 residues: CSVVAPGQIIDEQFF. The CDR3 region has the DNA TGCAGCGTCGTCGCCCCGGGACAGATTATCGATGAGCAGTTCTTC. This chain links TRBV29-1 with TRBJ2-1; 7 bases map to TRBD1. The V gene end was trimmed by 6 bases and the J gene end by 8 bases; junction bases not matched to a gene: 16. Germline V gives CDR1 SQVTM, CDR2 ANQGSEA. This CDR3 is 15 amino acids long.

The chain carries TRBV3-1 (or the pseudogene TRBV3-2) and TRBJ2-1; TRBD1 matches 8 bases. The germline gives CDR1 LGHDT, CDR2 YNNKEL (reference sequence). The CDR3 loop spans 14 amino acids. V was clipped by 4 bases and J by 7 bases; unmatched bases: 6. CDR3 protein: CASSPWTGRNEQFF. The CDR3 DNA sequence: TGTGCCAGCAGCCCGTGGACAGGGCGGAATGAGCAGTTCTTC.

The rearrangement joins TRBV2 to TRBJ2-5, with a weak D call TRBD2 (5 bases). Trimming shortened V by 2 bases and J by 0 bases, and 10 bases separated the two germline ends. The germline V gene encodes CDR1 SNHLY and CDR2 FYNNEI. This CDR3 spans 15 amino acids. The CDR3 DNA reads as TGTGCCAGCAGTGAATCCGGGGTCGACCAAGAGACCCAGTACTTC. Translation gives CASSESGVDQETQYF.

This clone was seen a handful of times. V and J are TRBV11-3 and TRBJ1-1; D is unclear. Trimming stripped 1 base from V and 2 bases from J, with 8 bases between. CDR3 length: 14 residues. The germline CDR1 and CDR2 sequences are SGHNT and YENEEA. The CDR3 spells CASSLGGYNTEAFF. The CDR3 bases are TGTGCCAGCAGCTTAGGAGGATATAACACTGAAGCTTTCTTT. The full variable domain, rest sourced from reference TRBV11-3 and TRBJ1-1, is EAGVVQSPRYKIIEKKQPVAFWCNPISGHNTLYWYLQNLGQGPELLIRYENEEAVDDSQLPKDRFSAERLKGVDSTLKIQPAELGDSAVYLCASSLGGYNTEAFFGQGTRLTVV.

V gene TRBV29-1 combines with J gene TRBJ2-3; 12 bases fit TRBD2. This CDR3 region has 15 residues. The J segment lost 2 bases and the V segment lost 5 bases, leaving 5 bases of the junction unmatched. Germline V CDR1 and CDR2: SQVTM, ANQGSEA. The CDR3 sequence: CSVTSSGGATDTQYF. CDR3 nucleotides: TGCAGCGTTACGTCTAGCGGGGGGGCCACAGATACGCAGTATTTT.

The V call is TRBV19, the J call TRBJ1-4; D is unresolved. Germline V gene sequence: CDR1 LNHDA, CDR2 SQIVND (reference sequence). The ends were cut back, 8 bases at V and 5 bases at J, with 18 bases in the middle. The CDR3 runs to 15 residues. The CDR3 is CASDYGPGRNEKLFF. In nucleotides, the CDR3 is TGTGCCAGTGACTATGGGCCGGGGAGGAATGAAAAACTGTTTTTT.

CDR3: CASSRTSGGFYEQYF. CDR3 sequence (DNA): TGTGCCAGCAGCAGGACTAGCGGGGGGTTCTACGAGCAGTACTTC. The rearrangement links TRBV7-6 to TRBJ2-7; 14 bases line up with TRBD2. CDR3 length: 15 residues. The germline V gene encodes CDR1 SGHVS and CDR2 FNYEAQ. The trim removed 5 bases at V and 3 bases at J, leaving 3 bases unmatched. Filled out from reference TRBV7-6 and TRBJ2-7, the complete variable domain reads GAGVSQSPRYKVTKRGQDVALRCDPISGHVSLYWYRQALGQGPEFLTYFNYEAQQDKSGLPNDRFSAERPEGSISTLTIQRTEQRDSAMYRCASSRTSGGFYEQYFGPGTRLTVT.

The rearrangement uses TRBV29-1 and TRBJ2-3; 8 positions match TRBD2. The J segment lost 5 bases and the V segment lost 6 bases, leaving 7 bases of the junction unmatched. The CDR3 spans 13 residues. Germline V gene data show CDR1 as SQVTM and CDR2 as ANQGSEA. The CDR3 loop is CSVSSGVGDTQYF. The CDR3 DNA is TGCAGCGTGAGTAGCGGGGTTGGAGATACGCAGTATTTT.

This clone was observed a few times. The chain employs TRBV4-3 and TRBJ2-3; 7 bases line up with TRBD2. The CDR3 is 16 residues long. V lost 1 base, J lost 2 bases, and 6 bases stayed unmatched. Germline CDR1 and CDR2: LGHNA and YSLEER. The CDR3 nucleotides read TGCGCCAGCAGCCAAGGGGCTAGCGGTTCCACAGATACGCAGTATTTT. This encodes CASSQGASGSTDTQYF.

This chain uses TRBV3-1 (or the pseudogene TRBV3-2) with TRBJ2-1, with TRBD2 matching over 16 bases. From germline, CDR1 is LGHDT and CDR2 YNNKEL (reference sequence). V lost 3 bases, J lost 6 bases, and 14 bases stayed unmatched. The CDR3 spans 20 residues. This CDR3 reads CASSQTPGLAGGPAANEQFF. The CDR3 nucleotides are TGTGCCAGCAGCCAGACGCCGGGACTAGCGGGGGGGCCAGCCGCCAATGAGCAGTTCTTC.

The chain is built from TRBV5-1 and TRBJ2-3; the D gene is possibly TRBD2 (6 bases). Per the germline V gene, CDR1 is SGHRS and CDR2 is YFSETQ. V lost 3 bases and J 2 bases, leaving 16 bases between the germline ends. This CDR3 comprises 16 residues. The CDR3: CASSSYFGGITDTQYF. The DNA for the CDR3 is TGCGCCAGCAGCTCGTACTTCGGGGGAATCACAGATACGCAGTATTTT.

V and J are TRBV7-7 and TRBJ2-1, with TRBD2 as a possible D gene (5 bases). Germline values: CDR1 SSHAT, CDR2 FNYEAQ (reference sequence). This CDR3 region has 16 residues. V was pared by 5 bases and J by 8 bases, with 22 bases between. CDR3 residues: CASSLPRGPPRDEQFF. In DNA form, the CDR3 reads TGTGCCAGCAGCCTCCCGAGAGGGCCGCCCCGGGATGAGCAGTTCTTC.

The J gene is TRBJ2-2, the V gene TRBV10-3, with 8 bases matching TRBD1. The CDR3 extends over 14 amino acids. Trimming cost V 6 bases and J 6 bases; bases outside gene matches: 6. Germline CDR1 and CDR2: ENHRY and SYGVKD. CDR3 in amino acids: CAISQQGDAGELFF. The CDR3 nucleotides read TGTGCCATCAGCCAACAGGGGGACGCCGGGGAGCTGTTTTTT.

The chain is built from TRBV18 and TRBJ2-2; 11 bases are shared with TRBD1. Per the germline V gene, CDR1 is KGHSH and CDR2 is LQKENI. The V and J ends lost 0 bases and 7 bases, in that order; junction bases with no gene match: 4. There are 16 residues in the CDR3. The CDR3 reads CASSPPWTGGGGELFF. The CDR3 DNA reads TGTGCCAGCTCACCACCCTGGACAGGGGGCGGCGGGGAGCTGTTTTTT.